This entry lists 21 T cell receptor beta chains sequenced from one sample in a study of control samples from healthy donors and cancer patients. The protocol was immunoSEQ multiplex PCR, while the TCRdb copy is restricted to in-frame clones and leaves out a portion. This table has approximately 51,000 clones, 80% appearing once. The material sequenced was blood. These receptors were collected from a man aged 70 or older in good health.

The rearrangement links TRBV6-1 to TRBJ1-6; 7 bases are a match to TRBD1. CDR1 and CDR2 from the germline V gene are MNHNS and SASEGT. Germline trimming cut 2 bases from V and 4 bases from J; bases unmatched to any gene: 8. This CDR3 comprises 17 residues. CDR3 in amino acids: CASSEWTGPNYNSPLHF. In DNA form, the CDR3 reads TGTGCCAGCAGTGAATGGACAGGACCAAATTATAATTCACCCCTCCACTTT.

V gene TRBV4-2 combines with J gene TRBJ1-2; D is possibly TRBD1 (6 bases). Germline-derived CDR1 and CDR2 are LGHNA and YNFKEQ. The ends were cut back, 0 bases at V and 4 bases at J, with 12 bases in the middle. The CDR3 has 15 residues. CDR3 sequence: CASSQERMTGYGYTF. The CDR3 DNA sequence: TGTGCCAGCAGCCAAGAAAGGATGACAGGCTATGGCTACACCTTC.

The chain couples TRBV14 to TRBJ1-2, with 7 bases matching TRBD1. Germline loops: CDR1 SGHDN, CDR2 FVKESK. The CDR3 is made up of 16 amino acids. J was trimmed by 3 bases and V by 3 bases; bases with no gene match: 10. The CDR3 DNA reads as TGTGCCAGCAGCCACGCAGGGGGGAATATCGACTATGGCTACACCTTC. Translation: CASSHAGGNIDYGYTF.

The chain couples TRBV9 to TRBJ2-6, with a weak D call TRBD1 (6 bases). The germline CDR1 and CDR2 sequences are SGDLS and YYNGEE. The CDR3 spans 15 residues. Trimming cost V 1 base and J 2 bases, with 7 bases left between them. The CDR3 region has the DNA TGTGCCAGCAGCGTACAGGGGACTGGGGCCAACGTCCTGACTTTC. Its translation: CASSVQGTGANVLTF.

In this sample, this clone turned up once. In DNA form, the CDR3 reads TGTGCCAGCAGCTTAGGGGCGGGAGCCCTCAATGAGCAGTTCTTC. Amino acid sequence: CASSLGAGALNEQFF. This chain connects TRBV11-3 to TRBJ2-1; 7 bases align to TRBD2. V lost 1 base and J lost 6; bases outside the gene matches: 6. Per germline, CDR1 SGHNT and CDR2 YENEEA. This CDR3 region has 15 residues.

The gene calls are TRBV9 and TRBJ1-1; TRBD1 might be the D (5 bases). This CDR3 comprises 15 residues. Germline assignment: CDR1 SGDLS and CDR2 YYNGEE. Trimming cost V 3 bases and J 4 bases, with 16 bases left between them. The CDR3 sequence: CASSARLGRITEAFF. DNA for the CDR3: TGTGCCAGCAGCGCCCGATTGGGACGGATCACTGAAGCTTTCTTT.

This clone occurred a few times. The J gene is TRBJ2-7, the V gene TRBV11-2; 8 nucleotides line up with TRBD1. Trimming cost V 9 bases and J 3 bases; bases outside gene matches: 13. Germline V gene data show CDR1 as SGHAT and CDR2 as FQNNGV. CDR3 length equals 15 residues. CDR3 nucleotides: TGTGCCAGTGGACTCACCGGGACAGGAGTCTACGAGCAGTACTTC. Protein: CASGLTGTGVYEQYF.

V gene TRBV7-9 combines with J gene TRBJ2-1, with D perhaps matching TRBD1 (6 bases). The CDR3 runs to 14 residues. Trimming shortened V by 4 bases and J by 9 bases, and 16 bases separated the two germline ends. Germline V CDR1 and CDR2: SEHNR, FQNEAQ (reference sequence). The CDR3 loop reads CASSSSTGFGEQFF. In nucleotides, the CDR3 is TGTGCCAGCAGCTCTTCTACAGGGTTTGGTGAGCAGTTCTTC.

In regard to this clone: The sample contains more than one DNA sequence encoding this CDR3. The CDR3 loop is CASSRAAASYNEQFF. The CDR3 DNA sequence: TGTGCCAGCTCCAGGGCCGCGGCCTCCTACAATGAGCAGTTCTTC. This chain uses TRBV6-5 with TRBJ2-1; a possible D gene is TRBD1 (5 bases). V was trimmed by 8 bases and J by 0 bases, leaving 14 bases between them. CDR1 is MNHEY and CDR2 is SVGAGI in the germline V gene. This CDR3 spans 15 amino acids.

J is TRBJ2-5 and V is TRBV6-2 or TRBV6-3; D may correspond to TRBD1 or TRBD2 (5 bases each). The CDR3 is 14 amino acids. Germline V gives CDR1 MNHEY, CDR2 SVGEGT. The ends were cut back, 2 bases at V and 2 bases at J, with 9 bases in the middle. Written as DNA, the CDR3 is TGTGCCAGCAGTTACGGGGGAGAGCAAGAGACCCAGTACTTC. Translated, it gives CASSYGGEQETQYF.

A single count supports this clone. V and J are TRBV29-1 and TRBJ1-1, with 7 bases matching TRBD1. The CDR3 has 13 residues. Germline V gene data show CDR1 as SQVTM and CDR2 as ANQGSEA. Trimming removed 7 bases from V and 0 bases from J; junction bases left unmatched: 5. CDR3 DNA: TGCAGCGCTAGCACAGGGGTGAACACTGAAGCTTTCTTT. The encoded protein is CSASTGVNTEAFF.

V is TRBV27 and J is TRBJ1-2, with D maybe TRBD1 (5 bases). Per the germline V gene, CDR1 is MNHEY and CDR2 is SMNVEV (reference sequence). V lost 6 bases to trimming and J lost 5 bases, with 22 bases between them. This CDR3 is built from 16 residues. The DNA for the CDR3 is TGTGCCAGCAGCAAAATCACAGGTCCCCCCGTATATGGCTACACCTTC. It translates to CASSKITGPPVYGYTF.

The chain recombines TRBV27 with TRBJ1-2; 12 bases fit TRBD1. Germline CDR1 MNHEY, CDR2 SMNVEV (reference sequence). The ends lost 0 bases at V and 8 bases at J; junction bases unmatched: 7. This CDR3 spans 16 amino acids. In DNA form, the CDR3 reads TGTGCCAGCAGTTTATCTCCGGGACAGGGGGCGCGGGGCTACACCTTC. This gives the protein CASSLSPGQGARGYTF.

Of note for this clone: Other DNA sequences in this specimen translate into the identical CDR3. V usage is TRBV4-1 and J usage is TRBJ2-2, with 13 bases matching TRBD2. The CDR3 contains 18 residues. Losses at the gene ends were 3 bases for V and 4 bases for J; bases not matched to a gene: 8. CDR1 MGHRA and CDR2 YSYEKL come from the germline V gene. CDR3 protein: CASSQGGLAGVGTGELFF. The DNA of the CDR3 is TGCGCCAGCAGCCAGGGTGGACTAGCGGGAGTAGGCACCGGGGAGCTGTTTTTT.

The rearrangement joins TRBV28 to TRBJ1-4, with 10 positions matching TRBD1. V lost 7 bases and J lost 6; bases outside the gene matches: 14. The CDR3 runs 17 residues. The germline CDR1 and CDR2 sequences are MDHEN and SYDVKM. CDR3 loop: CASTSLLADRGDEKLFF. CDR3 DNA sequence: TGTGCCAGCACCTCCCTCCTTGCGGACAGGGGGGATGAAAAACTGTTTTTT.

The chain is built from TRBV18 and TRBJ2-5; D may be TRBD2 (5 bases). From germline, CDR1 is KGHSH and CDR2 LQKENI. Trimming stripped 4 bases from V and 2 bases from J, with 11 bases between. This CDR3 is built from 14 residues. Here the CDR3 DNA reads TGTGCCAGCTCACGAGGTAGCGCACAAGAGACCCAGTACTTC. This codes for CASSRGSAQETQYF.

The V call is TRBV11-3, the J call TRBJ2-1, with 9 bases fitting TRBD1. CDR3 size: 16 residues. With 8 bases clipped from V and 6 bases from J, the junction kept 14 bases outside the gene matches. The germline CDR1 and CDR2 sequences are SGHNT and YENEEA. CDR3 region: CASAVGGDRAANEQFF. In DNA form, the CDR3 reads TGTGCCAGCGCAGTAGGGGGGGACAGGGCCGCCAATGAGCAGTTCTTC. The whole variable domain, remainder taken from reference TRBV11-3 and TRBJ2-1, is EAGVVQSPRYKIIEKKQPVAFWCNPISGHNTLYWYLQNLGQGPELLIRYENEEAVDDSQLPKDRFSAERLKGVDSTLKIQPAELGDSAVYLCASAVGGDRAANEQFFGPGTRLTVL.

The chain combines TRBV5-1 with TRBJ2-2; 8 bases are a match to TRBD2. This CDR3 is 15 amino acids long. CDR1 and CDR2 (germline): SGHRS, YFSETQ. V lost 6 bases to trimming and J lost 5 bases; unmatched junction nucleotides: 9. The CDR3 loop is CASTRSGAETGELFF. The DNA for the CDR3 is TGCGCCAGCACCCGTAGCGGGGCGGAAACCGGGGAGCTGTTTTTT.

This rearrangement joins TRBV2 to TRBJ2-1, with 12 bases aligning to TRBD2. V lost 6 bases to trimming and J lost 0 bases; unmatched junction nucleotides: 3. The CDR3 extends over 16 amino acids. Germline assignment: CDR1 SNHLY and CDR2 FYNNEI. The CDR3 DNA reads as TGTGCCAGCAGCATGACTAGCGGGAGCTCCTACAATGAGCAGTTCTTC. Protein sequence: CASSMTSGSSYNEQFF.

V and J are TRBV4-2 and TRBJ2-3; the D gene could be TRBD1 or TRBD2 (5 bases each). CDR1 and CDR2 from the germline V gene are LGHNA and YNFKEQ. CDR3 length: 15 residues. Trimming pared 4 bases from V and 0 bases from J, leaving 11 bases between. The CDR3 region is CASSRGFSSTDTQYF. The CDR3 DNA sequence: TGTGCCAGCAGCCGGGGGTTCTCTAGCACAGATACGCAGTATTTT.

The chain carries TRBV4-1 and TRBJ2-7; 8 bases fit TRBD1. The V and J ends lost 6 bases and 3 bases, in that order; junction bases with no gene match: 4. The CDR3 covers 13 residues. Germline CDR1 is MGHRA and CDR2 is YSYEKL. CDR3 sequence: CASSGQGGYEQYF. The CDR3 DNA follows: TGCGCCAGCAGTGGACAGGGAGGCTACGAGCAGTACTTC.